Following are 22 T cell receptor beta chains from one sample sequenced in a study of OX40 agonist ivuxolimab in advanced cancers. The data were produced by immunoSEQ multiplex PCR, yet TCRdb's version contains in-frame clones alone and is incomplete. The sample carries some 70,000 clones, 75% to 85% recorded once. The starting material was CD4+ or CD8+ T cells sorted from blood, obtained in a trial of the OX40 agonist ivuxolimab. The receptors shown here come from an adult with an advanced solid tumor such as melanoma, head and neck, liver or kidney cancer.

The chain has TRBV5-1 and TRBJ2-5; 7 bases agree with TRBD1. The CDR3 length is 14 residues. Trimming at V came to 4 bases and at J to 5 bases, leaving 8 bases not matched to a gene. CDR1 and CDR2 from the germline V gene are SGHRS and YFSETQ. CDR3 DNA: TGCGCCAGCAGCGCGAAGGGGGCGCCGGAGACCCAGTACTTC. It encodes CASSAKGAPETQYF. Filled out from reference TRBV5-1 and TRBJ2-5, the complete variable domain reads KAGVTQTPRYLIKTRGQQVTLSCSPISGHRSVSWYQQTPGQGLQFLFEYFSETQRNKGNFPGRFSGRQFSNSRSEMNVSTLELGDSALYLCASSAKGAPETQYFGPGTRLLVL.

This chain joins TRBV6-1 and TRBJ1-5; no clear D. This CDR3 has 14 amino acids. CDR1 MNHNS and CDR2 SASEGT come from the germline V gene. V dropped 3 bases and J dropped 5 bases, with 11 bases sitting between them. In nucleotides, the CDR3 is TGTGCCAGCAGTGATAAGGGTTACGATCAGCCCCAGCATTTT. It encodes CASSDKGYDQPQHF.

The CDR3: CSVRDSGRDEQFF. The DNA of the CDR3 is TGCAGCGTTCGGGATAGCGGGAGAGATGAGCAGTTCTTC. The rearrangement uses TRBV29-1 and TRBJ2-1; the match to TRBD2 covers 9 bases. This CDR3 has 13 amino acids. J gave up 8 bases and V 5 bases, and 7 bases lay outside the gene matches. Germline V gives CDR1 SQVTM, CDR2 ANQGSEA.

This clone was seen only a few times. The chain links TRBV18 to TRBJ2-1; 11 positions agree with TRBD2. The CDR3 is 15 amino acids. Per germline, CDR1 KGHSH and CDR2 LQKENI. The V segment lost 3 bases and the J segment 3 bases; nucleotides outside the gene matches: 1. DNA for the CDR3: TGTGCCAGCTCACCCCTAGCGGGGGGCTACAATGAGCAGTTCTTC. Its translation is CASSPLAGGYNEQFF. Complete variable domain (other parts from reference TRBV18 and TRBJ2-1): NAGVMQNPRHLVRRRGQEARLRCSPMKGHSHVYWYRQLPEEGLKFMVYLQKENIIDESGMPKERFSAEFPKEGPSILRIQQVVRGDSAAYFCASSPLAGGYNEQFFGPGTRLTVL.

The genes are TRBV5-6 and TRBJ2-2, with 9 bases fitting TRBD1. The V gene's germline CDR1 is SGHDT and CDR2 YYEEEE. V shed 4 bases, J shed 3 bases, and the junction held 4 bases outside the gene matches. The CDR3 length is 15 residues. The CDR3 sequence is CASSPTGGYTGELFF. CDR3 DNA sequence: TGTGCCAGCAGCCCGACAGGGGGATACACCGGGGAGCTGTTTTTT.

The gene calls are TRBV19 and TRBJ1-1; tentatively, D is TRBD1 (5 bases). V was pared by 3 bases and J by 5 bases, with 13 bases between. The germline CDR1 and CDR2 sequences are LNHDA and SQIVND (reference sequence). The CDR3 extends over 14 amino acids. The DNA for the CDR3 is TGTGCCAGTAGTATGCAGGGAGGGTGGACTGAAGCTTTCTTT. Translation: CASSMQGGWTEAFF.

The chain combines TRBV6-5 with TRBJ1-1; TRBD1 might be the D (5 bases). Between the trimmed V and J ends, which lost 7 bases and 1 base, there was a span of 13 bases. Germline V CDR1 and CDR2: MNHEY, SVGAGI. The CDR3 is made up of 14 amino acids. The DNA of the CDR3 is TGTGCCAGCATGCGGGTAAGGGGGAACACTGAAGCTTTCTTT. Protein product: CASMRVRGNTEAFF.

The V call is TRBV11-3, the J call TRBJ2-2; D gene ambiguous. The germline V gene encodes CDR1 SGHNT and CDR2 YENEEA. The CDR3 totals 12 residues. V was pared by 6 bases and J by 5 bases, with 7 bases between. CDR3 coding DNA: TGTGCCAGCAGTCTCACTACCGGGGAGCTGTTTTTT. This sequence encodes CASSLTTGELFF.

The rearrangement joins TRBV19 to TRBJ2-1; 8 bases align to TRBD1. V was pared by 2 bases and J by 9 bases, with 12 bases of the junction left unmatched. CDR1 is LNHDA and CDR2 is SQIVND in the germline V gene (reference sequence). The CDR3 sequence is 16 residues long. Here the CDR3 DNA reads TGTGCCAGTAGTATACGGACAGGGAGAAATCCAGGTGAGCAGTTCTTC. This sequence encodes CASSIRTGRNPGEQFF.

The chain carries TRBV18 and TRBJ2-3; 12 nucleotides line up with TRBD2. CDR3 length: 16 amino acids. CDR1 is KGHSH and CDR2 is LQKENI in the germline V gene. With 1 base clipped from V and 2 bases from J, the junction kept 1 base outside the gene matches. Here the CDR3 DNA reads TGTGCCAGCTCACCACGACTAGCGGGGGACACAGATACGCAGTATTTT. Residues: CASSPRLAGDTDTQYF.

This rearrangement joins TRBV2 to TRBJ1-3; D is uncertain. The CDR3 consists of 14 residues. In germline, CDR1 is SNHLY, CDR2 FYNNEI. Trimming took 6 bases from V and 4 from J, leaving 13 bases between them. The CDR3 DNA sequence: TGTGCCAGCAGGCGGGAACATCGGGGAAACACCATATATTTT. Its protein is CASRREHRGNTIYF.

This rearrangement joins TRBV6-1 to TRBJ2-5; D might be TRBD1 or TRBD2, each matching 5 bases. The CDR3 has 14 residues. Germline V gene sequence: CDR1 MNHNS, CDR2 SASEGT. V lost 1 base and J lost 4, with 10 bases in between. The DNA of the CDR3 is TGTGCCAGCAGTGAAGGAGGGGCCAGAGAGACCCAGTACTTC. It specifies CASSEGGARETQYF.

The chain couples TRBV4-3 to TRBJ2-5; D is unclear. V gave up 2 bases and J gave up 9 bases, with 13 bases separating them. The CDR3 consists of 13 residues. Germline V lookup: CDR1 LGHNA, CDR2 YSLEER. CDR3 amino acids: CASSQNAESAQYF. In nucleotides, the CDR3 is TGCGCCAGCAGCCAAAATGCCGAGTCGGCCCAGTACTTC.

V usage is TRBV2 and J usage is TRBJ2-7, with 8 nucleotides matching TRBD2. The V gene's germline CDR1 is SNHLY and CDR2 FYNNEI. Trimming removed 8 bases from V and 3 bases from J; junction bases left unmatched: 12. The CDR3 runs to 15 residues. The CDR3 sequence: CASRAPWTSFYEQYF. CDR3 in DNA: TGTGCCAGCCGAGCGCCGTGGACTAGCTTCTACGAGCAGTACTTC. Complete variable domain (other parts from reference TRBV2 and TRBJ2-7): EPEVTQTPSHQVTQMGQEVILRCVPISNHLYFYWYRQILGQKVEFLVSFYNNEISEKSEIFDDQFSVERPDGSNFTLKIRSTKLEDSAMYFCASRAPWTSFYEQYFGPGTRLTVT.

The chain has TRBV7-2 and TRBJ1-1; tentatively, D is TRBD1 (5 bases). V was shortened by 2 bases and J by 4 bases, with 11 bases between the two germline ends. Germline loops: CDR1 SGHTA, CDR2 FQGNSA. The CDR3 is 14 residues long. The CDR3 region is CASSLSEGTTEAFF. DNA for the CDR3: TGTGCCAGCAGCTTAAGTGAGGGGACCACTGAAGCTTTCTTT.

J is TRBJ1-3 and V is TRBV18, with 7 positions matching TRBD1. V shed 8 bases, J shed 4 bases, and the junction held 8 bases outside the gene matches. The CDR3 extends over 14 amino acids. Germline-derived CDR1 and CDR2 are KGHSH and LQKENI. The CDR3 here is CASTSDRHGNTIYF. CDR3 bases: TGTGCCAGCACGTCGGACAGGCACGGAAACACCATATATTTT.

The chain carries TRBV4-1 and TRBJ1-2; a weak D match, TRBD1 (6 bases). V lost 1 base and J 5 bases, leaving 20 bases between the germline ends. Germline loops: CDR1 MGHRA, CDR2 YSYEKL. This CDR3 has 17 residues. CDR3 DNA sequence: TGCGCCAGCAGCCAAGGACAACAGGGTATCCCTCTATATGGCTACACCTTC. Translation: CASSQGQQGIPLYGYTF.

The J gene is TRBJ1-6, the V gene TRBV5-1; 7 positions agree with TRBD1. The CDR3 is 17 amino acids. Per the germline V gene, CDR1 is SGHRS and CDR2 is YFSETQ. The V gene end was trimmed by 0 bases and the J gene end by 8 bases; junction bases not matched to a gene: 11. The CDR3 loop is CASSLEGGTEPYSPLHF. The CDR3 coding sequence is TGCGCCAGCAGCTTGGAAGGTGGGACAGAACCTTATTCACCCCTCCACTTT.

The chain uses TRBV27 and TRBJ2-1, with D unclear. V gave up 3 bases and J gave up 1 base, with 7 bases separating them. This CDR3 comprises 14 residues. The V gene's germline CDR1 is MNHEY and CDR2 SMNVEV (reference sequence). CDR3 loop: CASSLGLSYNEQFF. The CDR3 DNA is TGTGCCAGCAGTTTGGGCCTGTCCTACAATGAGCAGTTCTTC.

The chain is built from TRBV19 and TRBJ2-1; D not certain. The CDR3 loop spans 14 amino acids. V was shortened by 7 bases and J by 7 bases, with 17 bases between the two germline ends. Germline CDR1 and CDR2: LNHDA and SQIVND (reference sequence). Here the CDR3 DNA reads TGTGCCAGTAAGTCCATTGGACCCAGAAATGAGCAGTTCTTC. This translates into CASKSIGPRNEQFF.

CDR3 bases: TGTGCCAGCACGTTTACAGGGGATAATGAAAAACTGTTTTTT. It translates to CASTFTGDNEKLFF. The chain joins TRBV7-9 to TRBJ1-4; the match to TRBD1 covers 7 bases. In germline, CDR1 is SEHNR, CDR2 FQNEAQ (reference sequence). The length of the CDR3 is 14 residues. Losses at the gene ends were 7 bases for V and 4 bases for J; bases not matched to a gene: 6.

This clone has just one count. The genes are TRBV2 and TRBJ2-6; the D gene is possibly TRBD1 (6 bases). The V end was cut by 6 bases, the J end by 4 bases, with 13 bases between. CDR1 and CDR2 from the germline V gene are SNHLY and FYNNEI. This CDR3 comprises 15 residues. The CDR3, as DNA: TGTGCCAGCAGACCAAGGGACAAAGGGGCCAACGTCCTGACTTTC. It specifies CASRPRDKGANVLTF.